The next 16 T cell receptor beta chains were all read from a single sample in a study of patients and donors after allogeneic stem cell transplantation. TCRdb recomputed calls from the RT-PCR reads with MiXCR, one row per CDR3 protein. The sample includes about a million distinct CDR3 sequences, about a sixth of them seen just once. Sample: blood, either unsorted or a sorted T cell fraction (not recorded which). Source of these receptors: a human donor who was either an allogeneic HSCT recipient or a stem cell or donor lymphocyte infusion donor (not recorded which). It is not recorded whose cells these are; they may come from a transplant donor.

The rearrangement links TRBV4-1 to TRBJ2-7; TRBD1 matches 9 bases. Germline trimming cut 5 bases from V and 3 bases from J; bases unmatched to any gene: 14. Germline loops: CDR1 MGHRA, CDR2 YSYEKL. The CDR3 contains 17 residues. The CDR3 here is CASSATRGQGILYEQYF. DNA for the CDR3: TGCGCCAGCAGCGCAACGCGGGGACAGGGTATCCTCTACGAGCAGTACTTC.

The sample holds a few counts of this clonotype. The V gene is TRBV29-1, the J gene TRBJ2-3; no clear D. V shed 4 bases and J shed 2 bases, with 10 bases lying between them. CDR3 length equals 13 residues. CDR1 is SQVTM and CDR2 is ANQGSEA in the germline V gene. DNA for the CDR3: TGCAGCGTTGTAAGGCAGACCACAGATACGCAGTATTTT. Encoded protein: CSVVRQTTDTQYF.

J is TRBJ2-7 and V is TRBV4-1; tentative D call: TRBD1 (5 bases). Germline V gives CDR1 MGHRA, CDR2 YSYEKL. The CDR3 has 16 amino acids. The V and J ends lost 6 bases and 1 base respectively, with 19 bases between them. In DNA, the CDR3 is TGCGCCAGCAGTCCTCAGGGATCGTTTTCTTCCTACGAGCAGTACTTC. It codes for CASSPQGSFSSYEQYF.

There are a few counts of this clonotype. The CDR3 DNA reads as TGTGCCAGCAGCCAAGAGACTAGCGGGCCCTCCTACGAGCAGTACTTC. Translated: CASSQETSGPSYEQYF. This sequence joins TRBV4-2 and TRBJ2-7, with 10 bases lining up with TRBD2. This CDR3 contains 16 residues. V lost 0 bases, J lost 0 bases, and 2 bases stayed unmatched. The germline CDR1 and CDR2 sequences are LGHNA and YNFKEQ.

The gene calls are TRBV4-2 and TRBJ2-7; D uncertain. Deletions cut 0 bases from V and 3 bases from J, with 6 bases between. The CDR3 loop spans 13 amino acids. The germline gives CDR1 LGHNA, CDR2 YNFKEQ. DNA of the CDR3: TGTGCCAGCAGCCAAGATCCGGTCTACGAGCAGTACTTC. Translated, it gives CASSQDPVYEQYF.

The V gene is TRBV4-1, the J gene TRBJ2-5, with D tentatively TRBD1 (7 bases). Per germline, CDR1 MGHRA and CDR2 YSYEKL. CDR3 length: 14 amino acids. V lost 1 base to trimming and J lost 3 bases, with 9 bases between them. This CDR3 is CASSQARGEETQYF. The CDR3 coding sequence is TGCGCCAGCAGCCAAGCCAGGGGGGAAGAGACCCAGTACTTC.

This clonotype has more than one count but fewer than ten. This sequence joins TRBV4-3 and TRBJ2-7; D not resolved. The V gene's germline CDR1 is LGHNA and CDR2 YSLEER. The CDR3 is made up of 14 amino acids. Trimming stripped 0 bases from V and 5 bases from J, with 11 bases between. CDR3 amino acids: CASSQDSGTHEQYF. The CDR3, as DNA: TGCGCCAGCAGCCAAGATTCAGGTACCCACGAGCAGTACTTC.

The V call is TRBV20-1, the J call TRBJ1-2; 12 bases are shared with TRBD1. V shed 5 bases, J shed 5 bases, and the junction held 12 bases outside the gene matches. Per the germline V gene, CDR1 is DFQATT and CDR2 is SNEGSKA (reference sequence). The length of the CDR3 is 16 residues. The CDR3: CSAGDRGPGFQYGYTF. CDR3 DNA sequence: TGCAGTGCTGGGGACAGGGGGCCCGGTTTCCAATATGGCTACACCTTC.

The V and J genes are TRBV9 and TRBJ2-5; 7 bases agree with TRBD1. The junction had 9 bases not matched to a gene; V was cut back by 4 bases and J by 3 bases. The CDR3 has 15 amino acids. CDR1 and CDR2 (germline): SGDLS, YYNGEE. CDR3 residues: CASSSSGTAKETQYF. In DNA form, the CDR3 reads TGTGCCAGCAGCTCAAGTGGGACAGCGAAAGAGACCCAGTACTTC.

There are a few counts of this clonotype. The rearrangement links TRBV10-3 to TRBJ2-7, with D unresolved. V lost 0 bases and J lost 1, with 10 bases in between. This CDR3 contains 15 residues. Germline V gene data show CDR1 as ENHRY and CDR2 as SYGVKD. The CDR3 region is CAISESRTESYEQYF. DNA of the CDR3: TGTGCCATCAGTGAGTCCCGGACGGAGTCCTACGAGCAGTACTTC.

This clonotype was recorded a few times. The chain links TRBV4-2 to TRBJ2-5, with D unclear. V shed 1 base and J shed 0 bases, with 3 bases lying between them. CDR1 is LGHNA, CDR2 YNFKEQ, per germline. The CDR3 totals 13 residues. This CDR3 is CASSQVDQETQYF. As DNA, the CDR3 is TGTGCCAGCAGCCAAGTCGACCAAGAGACCCAGTACTTC.

The chain carries TRBV5-1 and TRBJ2-2; D is undetermined. In germline, CDR1 is SGHRS, CDR2 YFSETQ. The V end was cut by 0 bases, the J end by 4 bases, with 13 bases between. The CDR3 has 16 residues. CDR3 sequence reads: CASSLDTPELTGELFF. The DNA of the CDR3 is TGCGCCAGCAGCTTGGATACGCCCGAGCTCACCGGGGAGCTGTTTTTT.

This clonotype was observed a handful of times. One end of the junction does not line up with germline, which may come from a read error. The chain recombines TRBV20-1 with TRBJ2-3; D call uncertain. The germline gives CDR1 DFQATT, CDR2 SNEGSKA (reference sequence). The CDR3 contains 15 residues. Here the CDR3 reads CSARDPRLGTDTQYF. In DNA, the CDR3 is TGCAGTGCTAGAGATCCACGTTTAGGCACTGATACGCAGTATTTT.

This clonotype was counted ten times or more. This chain links TRBV11-1 with TRBJ2-1; the D gene could be TRBD1 or TRBD2 (5 bases each). V shed 6 bases and J shed 5 bases, with 20 bases lying between them. CDR1 and CDR2 (germline): SGHAT, FQDESV (reference sequence). The CDR3 covers 16 residues. CDR3 bases: TGTGCCAGCAGACTAGAGGGACGGGGCCGCCACAATGAGCAGTTCTTC. It is translated as CASRLEGRGRHNEQFF.

The chain links TRBV2 to TRBJ2-7; 7 nucleotides align to TRBD1. Germline V gene data show CDR1 as SNHLY and CDR2 as FYNNEI. The CDR3 covers 14 residues. After removal of 9 bases from V and 2 bases from J, the junction contained 10 bases not matched to a gene. The CDR3 loop reads CARPFDRAPYEQYF. The DNA of the CDR3 is TGTGCCAGACCCTTCGACAGGGCCCCCTACGAGCAGTACTTC.

The chain uses TRBV9 and TRBJ2-7; 7 bases are shared with TRBD1. Germline assignment: CDR1 SGDLS and CDR2 YYNGEE. The CDR3 extends over 16 amino acids. V gave up 3 bases and J gave up 3 bases; unmatched junction bases: 12. CDR3 bases: TGTGCCAGCAGCGCCTATGACCGGGACAGTAGCTACGAGCAGTACTTC. Translating gives CASSAYDRDSSYEQYF. Drawing the rest from reference TRBV9 and TRBJ2-7, the complete variable domain is DSGVTQTPKHLITATGQRVTLRCSPRSGDLSVYWYQQSLDQGLQFLIQYYNGEERAKGNILERFSAQQFPDLHSELNLSSLELGDSALYFCASSAYDRDSSYEQYFGPGTRLTVT.